A selection of T cell receptor beta chains follows, all from one sample in a study of T cell responses to AZD1222 COVID-19 vaccine. TCRdb's copy holds only in-frame clones and misses some; the assay was immunoSEQ multiplex PCR. The sample has 100,000 to 150,000 clones, over 90% seen once. Here the sequenced sample was peripheral blood, taken on day 0 of AZD1222 vaccination. The receptor set was obtained from an adult in good health. Each CDR3 is given with its conserved first and last residue. The D gene is left open where the match is weak. For some rows the clone size is stated as once, few or many, or as a class when expanded; others skip it.

D,size,V,J,DNA,CDR3
.,.,TRBV29-1,TRBJ1-5,TGCAGCGCCCAGGGAGGAGGACAGCCCCAGCATTTT,CSAQGGGQPQHF
.,.,TRBV7-9,TRBJ1-1,TGTGCCAGCCGCACAGGCCTGTTGAGAGCTTTCTTT,CASRTGLLRAFF
TRBD1,few,TRBV15,TRBJ1-2,TGTGCCACCAGCAGGCGGACGACAGGGTATGGCTACACCTTC,CATSRRTTGYGYTF
.,.,TRBV27,TRBJ2-2,TGTGCCAGCAGTCCGACCATGCCCGGGGAGCTGTTTTTT,CASSPTMPGELFF
TRBD2,.,TRBV10-2,TRBJ2-1,TGCGCCAGCAGTGAGTTGAAAGCGGGGGGGCCGCGGAATGAGCAGTTCTTC,CASSELKAGGPRNEQFF
TRBD1,few,TRBV29-1,TRBJ2-2,TGCAGCGTGGACAGGGGGGGGCCCGGGGAGCTGTTTTTT,CSVDRGGPGELFF
.,.,TRBV5-6,TRBJ1-2,TGTGCCAGCAGCTTCGGAGGTTCCGGCTACACCTTC,CASSFGGSGYTF
TRBD1,.,TRBV4-1,TRBJ1-1,TGCGCCAGCAGCCAAGGACAGGGGAACACTGAAGCTTTCTTT,CASSQGQGNTEAFF
.,.,TRBV29-1,TRBJ2-7,TGCAGCGTTGAAGATCGAAGACAGCCAACCTACGAGCAGTACTTC,CSVEDRRQPTYEQYF
.,.,TRBV11-2,TRBJ2-7,TGTGCCAGCAGCTTCAAAGGGGGGGCCCTCGAGCAGTACTTC,CASSFKGGALEQYF
TRBD1,.,TRBV6-2/TRBV6-3,TRBJ1-1,TGTGCCAGCAGCTCGTTAGGGGGCTTTGAGGCTTTCTTT,CASSSLGGFEAFF
TRBD1,.,TRBV27,TRBJ1-2,TGTGCCAGCAGTTTAAGGACAGGGCCGACCTATGGCTACACCTTC,CASSLRTGPTYGYTF
.,.,TRBV28,TRBJ2-1,TGTGCCAGCAGTTCCCCGGGACGCGATCGTTTCAATGAGCAGTTCTTC,CASSSPGRDRFNEQFF
.,.,TRBV19,TRBJ2-3,TGTGCCAGTAGTATAGGCTCAGGGATCGATACGCAGTATTTT,CASSIGSGIDTQYF
.,.,TRBV19,TRBJ1-5,TGTGCCAGTAGTATTTCCCCTCAGCCCCAGCATTTT,CASSISPQPQHF
.,.,TRBV7-3,TRBJ1-1,TGTGCCAGCAGCTTATCAGTGAACACTGAAGCTTTCTTT,CASSLSVNTEAFF
.,.,TRBV30,TRBJ1-1,TGTGCCTGGAGCCTCGAGACTGAAGCTTTCTTT,CAWSLETEAFF
.,.,TRBV30,TRBJ2-1,TGTGCCTGGTTTCTCGGGGGTGATGAGCAGTTCTTC,CAWFLGGDEQFF
.,.,TRBV7-9,TRBJ1-3,TGTGCCAGCAGCTTATCAGGGGGAAACACCATATATTTT,CASSLSGGNTIYF
.,.,TRBV30,TRBJ2-1,TGTGCCTGGAGTGTTGTCGATGAGCAGTTCTTC,CAWSVVDEQFF
.,.,TRBV7-2,TRBJ1-2,TGTGCCAGCAGCTTAGCCCCGGGGAGGGCCGATGGCTACACCTTC,CASSLAPGRADGYTF
.,.,TRBV6-1,TRBJ1-5,TGTGCCAGCAGTGACAGGGTTAGCAATCAGCCCCAGCATTTT,CASSDRVSNQPQHF
.,.,TRBV9,TRBJ2-1,TGTGCCAGCAGCATCACTAGGCATGAGCAGTTCTTC,CASSITRHEQFF
.,.,TRBV18,TRBJ1-4,TGTGCCAGCTCACCGACAGATACTAATGAAAAACTGTTTTTT,CASSPTDTNEKLFF
TRBD2,.,TRBV27,TRBJ2-5,TGTGCCAGCCACACTCCTAGCGGGTTGGTAGGGGAGACCCAGTACTTC,CASHTPSGLVGETQYF
TRBD2,.,TRBV7-3,TRBJ2-1,TGTGCCAGCAGCTTAGGCCCGGGAGCGGGGGGCTACAATGAGCAGTTCTTC,CASSLGPGAGGYNEQFF
.,.,TRBV3-1/TRBV3-2,TRBJ2-7,TGTGCCAGCAGCGACTGGTACGAGCAGTACTTC,CASSDWYEQYF
.,.,TRBV6-5,TRBJ2-7,TGTGCCAGCTTTGGGGCGGCACTCTACGAGCAGTACTTC,CASFGAALYEQYF
.,.,TRBV6-5,TRBJ1-1,TGTGCCAGCAGTTACTCGGACAGAAGAAACACTGAAGCTTTCTTT,CASSYSDRRNTEAFF
.,.,TRBV15,TRBJ1-2,TGTGCCACCAGCAGAGAAACCTTGACAGCTAACTATGGCTACACCTTC,CATSRETLTANYGYTF
TRBD1,.,TRBV18,TRBJ1-1,TGTGCCAGCTCACCGAACGAGGACAGGCAACTTTATCTCGGGGACACTGAAGCTTTCTTT,CASSPNEDRQLYLGDTEAFF